This T cell receptor beta chain came from a study of T cells and Merkel cell carcinoma outcomes (dated by TCRdb to 2019 to 2021). As for the study more broadly: The study examined the tumor T-cell repertoire together with T-cell density as predictors of clinical outcome in patients with Merkel cell carcinoma.

Library preparation used the immunoSEQ multiplex PCR assay. Here the immuneACCESS table is served through TCRdb, limited to in-frame sequences with V and J called. Missing clones are a known gap in these copies; in checked studies unresolved V genes cover under half, and the rest lacks a known reason. This sample gives over 2,500 clones in total; around 97% of them show up just once. Of the sample, 1.5% to 2% falls within the top ten clones. As to this clone: The antigen this receptor binds is unknown. The input lacks base qualities; no much larger clone sits a single base away.

The samples were taken from patients with Merkel cell carcinoma. The paper as a whole reports these results and caveats: According to the report, clinical outcomes in Merkel cell carcinoma patients could be predicted using T-cell density together with features of the T-cell repertoire.

This receptor was obtained from a human donor with Merkel cell carcinoma. The sequencing input was tumor tissue from Merkel cell carcinoma.

The sequence in DNA is TGCGCCAGCAGCCCCGGGAGAGAGGTAGGAGGTGAGCAGTTCTTC. Translated, it gives CASSPGREVGGEQFF. The receptor chain draws on TRBV4-3 and TRBJ2-1, and possibly TRBD2, on 6 matching bases. From a lookup of the germline V gene, CDR1 and CDR2 are LGHNA and YSLEER. Including the terminal cysteine and phenylalanine, the CDR3 comprises 15 residues. The sequence is cut down to CDR3 DNA, 45 bases in frame from base 1. The junction carries 19 bases between V and J, which are trimmed by 4 bases and 9 bases respectively.